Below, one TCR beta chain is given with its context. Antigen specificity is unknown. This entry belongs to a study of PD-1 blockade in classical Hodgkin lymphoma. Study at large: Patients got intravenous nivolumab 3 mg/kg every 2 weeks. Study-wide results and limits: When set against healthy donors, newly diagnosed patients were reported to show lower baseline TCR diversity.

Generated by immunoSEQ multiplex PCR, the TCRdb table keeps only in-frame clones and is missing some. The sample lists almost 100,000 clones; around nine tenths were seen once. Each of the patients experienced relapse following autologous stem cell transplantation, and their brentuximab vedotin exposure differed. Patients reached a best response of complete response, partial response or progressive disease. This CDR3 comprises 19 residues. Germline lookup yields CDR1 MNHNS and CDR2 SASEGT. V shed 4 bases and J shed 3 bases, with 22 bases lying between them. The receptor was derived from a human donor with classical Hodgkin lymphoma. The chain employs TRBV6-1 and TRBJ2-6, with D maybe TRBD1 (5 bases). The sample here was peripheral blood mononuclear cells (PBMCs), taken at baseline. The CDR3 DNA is TGTGCCAGCAGTGCTCAAACAGGAGTCAGGGTCGGTGGGGCCAACGTCCTGACTTTC. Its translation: CASSAQTGVRVGGANVLTF.